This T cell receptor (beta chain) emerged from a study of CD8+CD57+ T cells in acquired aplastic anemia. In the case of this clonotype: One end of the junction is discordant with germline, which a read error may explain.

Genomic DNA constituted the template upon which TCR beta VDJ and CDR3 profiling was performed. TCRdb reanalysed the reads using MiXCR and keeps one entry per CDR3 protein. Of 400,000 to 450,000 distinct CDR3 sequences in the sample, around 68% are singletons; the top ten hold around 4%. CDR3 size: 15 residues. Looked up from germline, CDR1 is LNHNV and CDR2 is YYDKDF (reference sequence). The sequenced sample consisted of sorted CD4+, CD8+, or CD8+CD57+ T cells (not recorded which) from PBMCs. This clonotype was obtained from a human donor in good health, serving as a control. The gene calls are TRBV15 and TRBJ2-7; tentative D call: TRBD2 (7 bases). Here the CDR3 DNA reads TGTGCCAGCAGCAGAGTTTGGGGGGGGCCCGACGAGCAGTACTTC. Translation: CASSRVWGGPDEQYF.